The TCR beta chain under discussion was sequenced for a study of blood T cell repertoires in COVID-19. Study as a whole: There were acute and convalescent COVID-19 samples, and they came from the United States, Italy and Spain. PBMCs, B-cell-depleted T cells, or T cells provided the cDNA or gDNA that made up the material.

Between the trimmed V and J ends, which lost 0 bases and 7 bases, there was a span of 15 bases. The germline V gene has CDR1 MNHEY and CDR2 SVGAGI. This CDR3 has 15 residues. Authors' methods: Amplification of reference gene primers was used by the study to estimate nucleated cell counts. Repertoires were generated with immunoSEQ multiplex PCR, while TCRdb's copy carries only in-frame clones and drops some. The V and J calls and the clone size are those of that table, but D and trimming were determined from the DNA. Of over 110,000 clones in the sample, roughly 84% were seen once. The clonotype originates from a man in his fifties or sixties with active or convalescent COVID-19. The specimen was peripheral blood. This sequence joins TRBV6-5 and TRBJ1-2; TRBD1 might be the D (5 bases). CDR3 residues: CASSYSYREGPGYTF. The CDR3 DNA reads as TGTGCCAGCAGTTACTCGTATAGGGAGGGGCCTGGCTACACCTTC.